These T cell receptor beta chains were read from a single sample in a study of T cell clones after liver transplantation. Clones were sequenced by immunoSEQ multiplex PCR, and TCRdb holds only the in-frame ones, with some missing. Of 75,000 to 95,000 clones listed, less than 85% are singletons. The sample was CD4+ T cells from blood, taken at the 22-month timepoint. Receptors originate from a human patient who received a liver transplant. Some T cells may be transferred from the graft donor. Both conserved end residues are trimmed from each CDR3. The D gene is left open where the match is weak.

D gene | J gene | V gene | CDR3 protein
NA | TRBJ2-3 | TRBV5-1 | ASSLVISGADTQY
NA | TRBJ2-7 | TRBV6-5 | ASSYLPQGYEQY
TRBD1 | TRBJ1-5 | TRBV6-6 | ASNVQGVGQPQH
TRBD2 | TRBJ2-1 | TRBV7-9 | ASSIRRGSLGEQF
NA | TRBJ1-2 | TRBV2 | ASSEGQANYGYT
NA | TRBJ1-3 | TRBV10-3 | AISEYRSASGNTIY
NA | TRBJ2-5 | TRBV28 | ASFLRGSRETQY
TRBD1 | TRBJ2-7 | TRBV6-1 | AGRTGSLPEQY
TRBD2 | TRBJ2-1 | TRBV5-1 | ASRSSGGATNEQF
TRBD2 | TRBJ2-5 | TRBV7-8 | ASSSNVLAGGETQY
NA | TRBJ1-4 | TRBV18 | ASSPKYNEKLF
NA | TRBJ1-5 | TRBV19 | ASTSGVQPQH
NA | TRBJ1-2 | TRBV19 | ASRWARGYT
NA | TRBJ1-4 | TRBV19 | ASSIGQGGEKLF
NA | TRBJ2-5 | TRBV7-8 | ASSLARWPGQETQY
TRBD2 | TRBJ2-5 | TRBV5-6 | ASSWGTSGTSETQY
NA | TRBJ2-7 | TRBV7-3 | ASSLAAGFYEQY
NA | TRBJ2-3 | TRBV27 | ASSLYPGSTDTQY
NA | TRBJ1-2 | TRBV20-1 | SPLLSGGYT
NA | TRBJ2-3 | TRBV10-3 | ATQEYSTDTQY
TRBD2 | TRBJ2-1 | TRBV25-1 | ASSELGTSSYNEQF
NA | TRBJ2-2 | TRBV4-3 | ASSQDGQASNTGELF
TRBD2 | TRBJ2-1 | TRBV7-2 | ASLPAGGGSYNEQF
TRBD1 | TRBJ2-5 | TRBV5-1 | ASSRFGTDQETQY
NA | TRBJ1-2 | TRBV15 | ATSAEQGTNYGYT
NA | TRBJ1-3 | TRBV6-5 | ASVSFSNTIY